The TCR beta chain described here comes from a study of cytomegalovirus exposure and HLA in healthy donors (dated by TCRdb to 2017 to 2019). Background for the entire study: According to an earlier analysis of a few hundred of the donors, roughly 180 million T cells yielded roughly 110 million unique TCR beta sequences and around 300 Gb of sequence data. Roughly 300 gigabases of sequencing data and tens of millions of unique TCR sequences made up an early release that covered several hundred HLA-typed donors. Of the roughly 400 genotyped donors, approximately 83% fell in the genetic ancestry cluster associated with self-reported Caucasian donors. The study aimed to test whether cataloging public T cell receptors could reveal signatures of past pathogen exposure. The study used immunosequencing to profile the T cell repertoires of approximately 690 subjects and linked those repertoires to cytomegalovirus serostatus. A separate validation cohort of 100 to 150 different subjects was used in addition to the roughly 720-subject first cohort. To predict cytomegalovirus infection status, the study brought together high-throughput TCR immunosequencing, statistical association of individual TCRs with disease status, and machine learning. In a later analysis, previously published TCR beta repertoires from 550 to 750 donors were re-analyzed and high-resolution HLA genotyping was added so that TCR occurrence patterns could be studied. Rather than drawing on any new phenotypic data, the later analysis identified candidate immune exposures from TCR beta sequences and the way those sequences occurred across donors. An earlier analysis of more than 450 of the donors used high-throughput TCR beta sequencing to judge whether each TCR beta V gene segment behaved as functional or pseudogenic. Donor age, sex, ethnicity and CMV serostatus were compiled alongside the repertoire data. A later genetic analysis took genome-wide SNP genotypes for 398 of the 666 donors and used that subset as a discovery cohort. All discovery cohort repertoires had been generated using a single sequencing platform. HLA typing included class I and class II loci at four-digit resolution. Typing coverage varied by locus: about 620-630 donors for A, B, C, DRB1 and DQB1; roughly 520 for DQA1; about 570 for DPA1; roughly 470 for DPB1. Roughly 5 DR-DQ haplotypes were handled as single units for association and clustering, since linkage in the cohort was strong. Across some 400 genotyped donors of the cohort, an average of about 250,000 unique TCR beta nucleotide sequences per donor were sequenced, and roughly 17% of those sequences were non-productive. Study-wide conclusions, independent of this receptor: A cluster of highly shared sequence variants was judged likely to represent a technical artifact of the sequencing pipeline. A further reported finding was that TCR beta sequences accurately predicted the HLA-A and HLA-B alleles for most subjects in the first cohort. The presence/absence analyses assumed that sequencing depth was roughly uniform across donors, and that assumption may not be true. The earlier analysis of 450 to 700 of the donors excluded around 17 rarely observed V segments, including chromosome 9 orphons, because counts were too low. Specific HLA alleles were associated with over 15,000 TCR beta sequences at a false discovery rate of 0.05 in a later analysis. Because HLA typing was unavailable for some donors at each locus, only the typed subset was used in association tests. In a later genetic analysis, fewer N-insertions in productive TCRs were reported among donors in an Asian-associated ancestry cluster than the approximately 630-donor mean. According to a later analysis, parvovirus B19, influenza, CMV and Epstein-Barr virus appeared linked to several top co-occurrence clusters. This cohort had only TCR beta chains sequenced, and the lack of alpha or paired-chain data limited which features could be detected. For the cohort, immune exposure information was limited to CMV serostatus. Across donors, most TCR sequences were observed very rarely, whereas some public TCRs were present in many individuals. Some IMGT-functional V segments, including TRBV6-2 and TRBV6-3, could not be distinguished by the 87-base-pair reads and were therefore excluded. Cytomegalovirus status was reported to be diagnosed by the classifier with high specificity and sensitivity in both the original and validation cohorts. Correlated functional status among segregating V segments might be attributable to linkage disequilibrium, but an unknown experimental factor could not be ruled out. The study gave a list of 150 to 200 TCR beta chains associated with cytomegalovirus. In a later analysis, the rate of TCR association differed among HLA loci, with DRB1 alleles having the most associated TCRs and HLA-C alleles having the fewest. A few of the identified cytomegalovirus-associated TCR beta chains were confirmed in vitro to be specific for cytomegalovirus antigens. Strong co-occurrence of HLA alleles, especially DR and DQ, made assigning TCR associations to individual alleles difficult. The authors suggested that the approach could potentially be generalized to other disease states and immunological phenotypes. In a later analysis, HLA-associated TCR beta chains were found to be more clonally expanded and to have lower generation probabilities than equally common non-associated chains. In a later genetic analysis, a missense DCLRE1C variant was associated with V-gene and J-gene trimming of TCR beta chains, and the association was replicated in an independent cohort. Broadly in line with IMGT annotations, most TCR beta V segments showed up in productive rearrangements about 87% or about 30% of the time in an earlier analysis of about 500 of the donors. In a later analysis, most CMV-associated TCR beta chains were found to appear HLA-restricted, with HLA associations seemingly driven largely by CMV exposure.

Including the terminal cysteine and phenylalanine, the CDR3 comprises 13 residues. The kept DNA is CDR3 alone, 39 bases in frame from the first base. Via the germline V gene, CDR1 is SNHLY and CDR2 FYNNEI. At the junction V is shortened by 3 bases and J by 2 bases, with 8 bases in between. About this clone: The target of this receptor is not known. Within one base of it there is no much larger clone, and no base qualities were kept.

The cohort comprised 550 to 700 healthy bone marrow donors. All cohort members were sampled while nominally healthy, although unrecorded immune exposures were likely present. The donor tested CMV seronegative and was one of the 352 seronegative cohort members. Each donor provided a peripheral blood sample, and peripheral blood mononuclear cells were used for TCR beta sequencing. The Qiagen DNeasy Blood Extraction Kit was used to extract genomic DNA from the blood cell samples. Receptor libraries were prepared by the immunoSEQ multiplex PCR assay. A mixture of 60 forward primers for TCR Vbeta segments and 13 reverse primers for TCR Jbeta segments was used in the multiplex PCR. Amplification of the CDR3 region of rearranged TCR beta genes was performed with a multiplex PCR assay on genomic DNA. Amplified TCR beta libraries were sequenced as 87-base-pair reads on the Illumina HiSeq System. Regarding the original processing steps: A later analysis tallied roughly 76 million unique TCR beta chains across the 550 to 850 repertoires, and approximately 12 million of those chains were shared by two or more donors. Raw reads were error-corrected and collapsed into unique sequences by a nearest-neighbor algorithm in which closely related sequences were merged to remove PCR and sequencing errors. Alignment of CDR3 sequences to IMGT reference sequences was used to assign V, D and J gene segments. Each retained sequence needed at least a six-nucleotide match to both a V gene segment and a J gene segment. A rearrangement was called productive if the CDR3 had no stop codons and remained in frame with V and J, and every other rearrangement was called non-productive. CDR3 was defined according to IMGT convention as the region running from the second conserved V-encoded cysteine to the conserved J-encoded phenylalanine. In an earlier analysis of 587 of the donors, sequences lacking an unambiguous match to a single V gene segment were excluded. An earlier analysis of several hundred of the donors called V segments functional above 56.7% productive rearrangements and segregating when the between-donor standard deviation exceeded 5%. A statistical classification framework was developed to diagnose cytomegalovirus status using the catalog of TCR beta chain sequences. In a later analysis, V and J genes were assigned by comparing TCR nucleotide sequences against IMGT/GENE-DB human TR gene sequences. A later analysis assigned CDR3 sequences and most-parsimonious VDJ recombination scenarios with the TCRdist pipeline. In a later analysis, every TCR beta chain was defined by the combination of its CDR3 amino acid sequence and its V-gene family, and reads without a unique V-gene family were dropped. As a way to deal with suspected cross-contamination and a sequencing artifact, a later analysis dropped 592 nucleotide sequences that were highly shared and had low generation probability. In a later analysis, a clonal expansion index was calculated for each public chain from normalized within-repertoire ranks of inferred template counts. A later analysis computed generation probabilities with a VDJ recombination model fitted to out-of-frame rearrangements, and checked the results against IGoR. A later analysis scored TCR-TCR, TCR-HLA and TCR-CMV co-occurrence with hypergeometric tests, applying a repertoire-size bias correction to TCR pairs. To estimate false discovery rates, a later analysis permuted the HLA or CMV assignments 20 times. In a later analysis, co-occurring TCRs were grouped using DBSCAN, with TCRdist sequence similarity added in when clustering inside HLA-allele-positive subsets. For co-occurrence clustering, repertoires with fewer than 30,000 or more than 120,000 public chains were excluded, along with a handful of repertoires with anomalous nucleotide sharing. TCRdb holds this immuneACCESS table with in-frame rearrangements only. Some clones are missing; in checked studies, unresolved V genes explain under half, and the rest has no known cause. That table is the source of V, J and clone size, and D and trimming were worked out from the DNA. In all, the sample holds 100,000 to 150,000 clones, and over 75% of those were seen once. 1.5% of the sample is held by the ten biggest clonotypes.

This TCR was sampled from a woman between 18 and 29 years old in good health and CMV-seronegative. Sequencing input: PBMCs. This sequence uses TRBV2 and TRBJ2-7; matching of 6 bases hints at TRBD1 as the D gene. The sequenced DNA: TGTGCCAGCAGTGATCAGGGGACCTACGAGCAGTACTTC. This is translated as CASSDQGTYEQYF.